This T cell receptor (beta chain) appears in the sequencing data of a study of T cells in Graves' hyperthyroidism and ophthalmopathy. Points from the study as a whole: Ophthalmopathy, which appeared later, was predicted by the model a median about 5.9 months before onset.

This clonotype was seen more than once but under ten times. Antigen unknown. A roughly 10 ml volume of fresh peripheral blood provided the PBMCs. Amplified TCR beta CDR3 regions derived from RNA transcripts. Initially, a first-round RT-PCR of the TCR CDR3 employed the HTBI primer set. Each CDR3 protein is one row after TCRdb ran MiXCR on the multiplex PCR reads. The sample consists of approximately 530,000 distinct CDR3 sequences, around 20% of them appearing once. The CDR3 contains 16 residues. V shed 5 bases, J shed 3 bases, and the junction held 10 bases outside the gene matches. Germline V gene sequence: CDR1 MDHEN, CDR2 SYDVKM.

This receptor was obtained from a man aged 40-49 years with Graves' ophthalmopathy. Sequencing was carried out using blood. This rearrangement joins TRBV28 to TRBJ2-3, with TRBD2 matching over 8 bases. The CDR3 coding sequence is TGTGCCAGCAGTCCGGTAGCGGGATGGAGGACAGATACGCAGTATTTT. Its protein is CASSPVAGWRTDTQYF.